These T cell receptor beta chains were read from a single sample in a study of cytomegalovirus exposure and HLA in healthy donors. Libraries were prepared by immunoSEQ multiplex PCR; TCRdb keeps only in-frame clonotypes and omits some of them. The sample shows about 150,000 clones, about four fifths of them seen only once. The sample taken for sequencing was PBMCs. These receptors originate from a human donor in good health. The CDR3 runs from the conserved cysteine through the conserved F or W. D genes are given only for firm matches. The size entry is marked missing in some rows and otherwise reads once, few, many or a size class.

CDR3 DNA,CDR3 protein,clone size,D gene,J gene,V gene
TGTGCCAGCAGCTTACTTATGTTTGAGGGAAAGCAGTTCTTC,CASSLLMFEGKQFF,-,-,TRBJ2-1,TRBV11-2
TGCGCCAGCAGCCCCGGGGGGGACCCCTACGAGCAGTACTTC,CASSPGGDPYEQYF,-,TRBD2,TRBJ2-7,TRBV5-1
TGTGCCAGCAGCTTTAGCGGGATGGCAGATACGCAGTATTTT,CASSFSGMADTQYF,few,TRBD2,TRBJ2-3,TRBV7-9
TGTGCCAGCAGTTTTCTCACAGGGGTTGGACTAGCGGGGAATAATGAGCAGTTCTTC,CASSFLTGVGLAGNNEQFF,-,TRBD2,TRBJ2-1,TRBV27
TGTGCCAGCGGAGACAGGGGGAACACTGAAGCTTTCTTT,CASGDRGNTEAFF,-,TRBD1,TRBJ1-1,TRBV6-5
TGTGCCAGCAGTTTTCGCCAGGGGGATGGCTACACCTTC,CASSFRQGDGYTF,-,TRBD1,TRBJ1-2,TRBV27
TGTGCCAGCAGCTTAGGACTAGCGGGGGGCACAGATACGCAGTATTTT,CASSLGLAGGTDTQYF,-,TRBD2,TRBJ2-3,TRBV11-2
TGCGCCAGCAGCTTACAGTCTTCGAGTGAAAAACTGTTTTTT,CASSLQSSSEKLFF,-,-,TRBJ1-4,TRBV5-1
TGTGCCACCTCAACCAGGGCAGACTCTGGGGCCAACGTCCTGACTTTC,CATSTRADSGANVLTF,-,-,TRBJ2-6,TRBV7-6
TGCGCCAGCAGCTTGGCCGTCAACACTGAAGCTTTCTTT,CASSLAVNTEAFF,-,-,TRBJ1-1,TRBV5-1
TGTGCCAGCAGCCGGACCGGGGACTTTCACGAGCAGTACTTC,CASSRTGDFHEQYF,-,-,TRBJ2-7,TRBV5-6
TGTGCCAGCAGCTTAGCGGGAGAATCCTACGAGCAGTACTTC,CASSLAGESYEQYF,-,-,TRBJ2-7,TRBV7-9
TGTGCCAGCAGTCCCGGAGCAGTCCAAGAGACCCAGTACTTC,CASSPGAVQETQYF,-,-,TRBJ2-5,TRBV25-1
TGTGCCAGCAGTTCACCTACCTACGAGCAGTACTTC,CASSSPTYEQYF,-,-,TRBJ2-7,TRBV6-5
TGTGCCAGCAGCTCGGTAGCGGGAGGGCCCGGAGATACGCAGTATTTT,CASSSVAGGPGDTQYF,-,TRBD2,TRBJ2-3,TRBV5-4
TGCGCCAGCAGCCAAGAGGAGGGGCCGACGGTAAGAGAAAAAAATAGCAATCAGCCCCAGCATTTT,CASSQEEGPTVREKNSNQPQHF,-,-,TRBJ1-5,TRBV4-3
TGTGCCAGCAGTGCATCAGGGATCTCTGGAAACACCATATATTTT,CASSASGISGNTIYF,few,-,TRBJ1-3,TRBV6-4
TGTGCCTGGAGCTCAGGGGAGACCCAGTACTTC,CAWSSGETQYF,-,-,TRBJ2-5,TRBV30
TGTGCCAGCAGCGACCAAGAGACCCAGTACTTC,CASSDQETQYF,-,-,TRBJ2-5,TRBV28
TGCGCCAGCAGCCTTACCGGGACTAGTCTGGCAGATACGCAGTATTTT,CASSLTGTSLADTQYF,-,TRBD2,TRBJ2-3,TRBV5-1
TGTGCCAGTAGTATTACAGGGGGCATTGGAGATACGCAGTATTTT,CASSITGGIGDTQYF,-,TRBD1,TRBJ2-3,TRBV19
TGTGCCAGCAGCCCTCTTAGCGGGGGGGCCCAAAGTTTGTTCTTC,CASSPLSGGAQSLFF,-,TRBD2,TRBJ2-1,TRBV9
TGTGCCAGCACCCTTCAGACTAGCGGGTTGTACAATGAGCAGTTCTTC,CASTLQTSGLYNEQFF,-,TRBD2,TRBJ2-1,TRBV28
TGTGCCAGCAGCCGGACTAGCGAAGAGACCCAGTACTTC,CASSRTSEETQYF,-,TRBD2,TRBJ2-5,TRBV7-9
TGTGCCAGCAGCCTCACTAGCGGGGTGGGAGAGACCCAGTACTTC,CASSLTSGVGETQYF,-,TRBD2,TRBJ2-5,TRBV5-5
TGTGCCAGCAGTCCACTGCGGACAGGCTTCTCTGGAAACACCATATATTTT,CASSPLRTGFSGNTIYF,-,TRBD1,TRBJ1-3,TRBV2
TGTGCCAGCAGAGATGCTTCGGACAGGGACACTGAAGCTTTCTTT,CASRDASDRDTEAFF,-,TRBD1,TRBJ1-1,TRBV5-4
TGTGCCAGCAGTTTAAACCCTAGGGGGCGAGATGAGCAGTTCTTC,CASSLNPRGRDEQFF,large,TRBD1,TRBJ2-1,TRBV28
TGCGCCAGCAGCCAACCCGTAAAAGGAGGGGATGGCTACACCTTC,CASSQPVKGGDGYTF,-,-,TRBJ1-2,TRBV4-1
TGCAGCGTTGAAGGTCTTTCGGTTGAGCAGTTCTTC,CSVEGLSVEQFF,-,-,TRBJ2-1,TRBV29-1
TGTGCCAGCAGTGCGTGGACAGGGCGGCCCGGGGAGCTGTTTTTT,CASSAWTGRPGELFF,-,TRBD1,TRBJ2-2,TRBV2
TGTGCCAGCAGCTTGACAGGGACCTATAATTCACCCCTCCACTTT,CASSLTGTYNSPLHF,-,TRBD1,TRBJ1-6,TRBV7-2
TGTGCCACCAGCAGGGGAATGACAGGGGCGTCTAATGAAAAACTGTTTTTT,CATSRGMTGASNEKLFF,-,TRBD1,TRBJ1-4,TRBV15
TGTGCCAGCAGCTTTAGCGGGGGCTACTCGAACACTGAAGCTTTCTTT,CASSFSGGYSNTEAFF,-,-,TRBJ1-1,TRBV7-2
TGTGCCAGCAGCTCCCGTGACAGGCCCGCGAACACCGGGGAGCTGTTTTTT,CASSSRDRPANTGELFF,few,-,TRBJ2-2,TRBV7-9
TGTGCCATCATGAAAACAGGGGGCGAGGTCAATCAGCCCCAGCATTTT,CAIMKTGGEVNQPQHF,-,TRBD1,TRBJ1-5,TRBV10-3
TGTGCCAGCTCACCACGACAGGCAATGAACACTGAAGCTTTCTTT,CASSPRQAMNTEAFF,-,-,TRBJ1-1,TRBV18
TGTGCCAGCAGTGAACTTGGCCAGGGGGCGGGTGGCTACACCTTC,CASSELGQGAGGYTF,-,TRBD1,TRBJ1-2,TRBV6-1
TGTGCCAGCAGCTTCGGGACTAGCAGAACAGATACGCAGTATTTT,CASSFGTSRTDTQYF,-,TRBD2,TRBJ2-3,TRBV7-7
TGTGCCACCAGCAGAGATTTGGGGAGCAGGGGGGCTTCTGAAGCTTTCTTT,CATSRDLGSRGASEAFF,-,TRBD1,TRBJ1-1,TRBV15
TGCGCCAGCAGTGGGGGACACTTCTCTGGAAACACCATATATTTT,CASSGGHFSGNTIYF,-,-,TRBJ1-3,TRBV10-2
TGTGCCGGCAGTATTGACAGGGGAGTAGGAGCTTTCTTT,CAGSIDRGVGAFF,-,TRBD1,TRBJ1-1,TRBV6-5
TGTGCCTGGAACCTGGCCTCGTTTACTGAAGCTTTCTTT,CAWNLASFTEAFF,-,-,TRBJ1-1,TRBV30
TGTGCCAGCAGCTCGCCGGGACAGGGAATAGATGGAAACACCATATATTTT,CASSSPGQGIDGNTIYF,few,TRBD1,TRBJ1-3,TRBV7-9
TGTGCCAGCAGAAAAATACAGGGTTCAGGAAACACCATATATTTT,CASRKIQGSGNTIYF,-,-,TRBJ1-3,TRBV11-2
TGTGCCAGCAGCTTAGTGGCTGCAGTCGCCGGGGAGCTGTTTTTT,CASSLVAAVAGELFF,-,-,TRBJ2-2,TRBV7-6
TGTGCCATCAGTCCTAGCGGTGGGGGCACAGATACGCAGTATTTT,CAISPSGGGTDTQYF,-,TRBD2,TRBJ2-3,TRBV10-3
TGTGCCAGCAGCCAAGAGGGGCGGAATCCCGAGCAGTACTTC,CASSQEGRNPEQYF,few,-,TRBJ2-7,TRBV4-2
TGCGCCAGCAGCTTGGGAGGGACAATGGGGGACAATGAGCAGTTCTTC,CASSLGGTMGDNEQFF,-,-,TRBJ2-1,TRBV5-1
TGTGCCATCAGGGACAGGGGCCAGAACACTGAAGCTTTCTTT,CAIRDRGQNTEAFF,-,TRBD1,TRBJ1-1,TRBV10-3
TGCAGCGTACTTCGGGGGGACACGTACGAGCAGTACTTC,CSVLRGDTYEQYF,-,-,TRBJ2-7,TRBV29-1
TGTGCCAGCAGCCAAGTATCGGAGACCCAGTACTTC,CASSQVSETQYF,-,-,TRBJ2-5,TRBV14
TGTGCCAGCAGCCCAAGTACAGGGGTTGGAGAGACCCAGTACTTC,CASSPSTGVGETQYF,few,TRBD1,TRBJ2-5,TRBV7-2